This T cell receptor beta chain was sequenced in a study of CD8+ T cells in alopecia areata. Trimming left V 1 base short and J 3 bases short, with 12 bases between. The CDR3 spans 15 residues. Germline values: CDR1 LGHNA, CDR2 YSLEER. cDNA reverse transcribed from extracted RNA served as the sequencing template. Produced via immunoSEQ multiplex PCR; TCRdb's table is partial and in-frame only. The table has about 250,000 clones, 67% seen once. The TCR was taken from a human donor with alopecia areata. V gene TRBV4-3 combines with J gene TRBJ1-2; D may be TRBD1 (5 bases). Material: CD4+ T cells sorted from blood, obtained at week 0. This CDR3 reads CASSQGVQGDYGYTF. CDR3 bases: TGCGCCAGCAGCCAAGGGGTGCAAGGGGACTATGGCTACACCTTC.